This T cell receptor (beta chain) was captured in a study of T cells in tuberculosis (dated by TCRdb to 2016 to 2019). Turning to the overall study: The study combined CD1B tetramers and high-throughput TCR immunosequencing to characterize T cells specific for the mycobacterial lipid antigen glucose monomycolate (GMM). Findings and caveats that apply to the study as a whole: T cells that bind the CD1B-GMM tetramer with low affinity may have been missed by the stringent sort gate.

Because TCR-alpha and TCR-beta chains were sequenced unpaired, no information on chain pairing was available. The immunoSEQ multiplex PCR assay was used to generate TCR libraries, with TCR-beta and/or TCR-alpha/delta assays applied to each sample. The amplified TCR libraries were sequenced using the Illumina high-throughput platform. The original methods were these. Clustering and dimensionality reduction relied on pairwise TCRdist distances among GMM-specific receptors from T cells that were either sorted ex vivo or expanded in vitro. Sequence motifs defined by gene usage and CDR3 content were checked for enrichment by comparing tetramer-positive and tetramer-negative populations. Here the immuneACCESS table is served through TCRdb, limited to in-frame sequences with V and J called. Missing clones are a known gap in these copies; in checked studies unresolved V genes cover under half, and the rest lacks a known reason. The V and J calls and clone size were taken over from that table, and D and trimming were inferred from the DNA. Present in this sample are 88,000 or so clones, approximately 91% of which were seen just once. Over 1.5% of the sample lies in the top ten.

This clone was seen many times. Per-nucleotide qualities are absent, and no much larger clonotype sits a single base away. PBMC were thawed, rested overnight, stained with GMM-loaded CD1B tetramer, a Live/Dead dye and anti-CD3, and then sorted on a FACS Aria II. CD1B tetramers were loaded with C32 glucose monomycolate purified from Rhodococcus equi. Before cryopreservation, the PBMC used for tetramer sorting had been depleted of CD14-expressing monocytes as part of a separate study. About 100,000 tetramer-negative cells were sorted from each donor and analyzed alongside the tetramer-positive cells. GMM-loaded CD1B tetramers were used to sort antigen-specific T cells from a few healthy South African adults. CDR1 and CDR2, per the germline V gene, are SNHLY and FYNNEI. The CDR3 covers 13 residues, taking in both the cysteine and the phenylalanine. The DNA shown is the 39-base CDR3, in frame from base 1. At the junction V is shortened by 10 bases and J by 3 bases, with 13 bases in between.

The clonotype was recovered from an adult woman with latent tuberculosis. Sequencing used CD1b-GMM tetramer-negative cells sorted from PBMCs. The cell subset or site label on this specimen signifies: T cells not binding CD1B-GMM tetramer, sorted from same donor. The sequence is built from TRBV2 and TRBJ1-5; no D segment can be confidently identified. The sequence in DNA is TGTGCCATCGCCGGGAGCAACAATCAGCCCCAGCATTTT. It translates as CAIAGSNNQPQHF.